The entry below gives a single T cell receptor (beta chain) sequence along with its context. Its antigen is unknown. These data are taken from a study of cytomegalovirus exposure and HLA in healthy donors. Overall study findings and caveats: DRB1 had the most TCR associations and HLA-C the fewest, a later analysis found, with rates varying by HLA locus. Overall, around 160 TCR beta chains were annotated as cytomegalovirus-associated. In an earlier analysis, about 90% or about 30%: the productive usage of most TCR beta V segments. Most TCR sequences proved rare, with some public TCRs found in many donors.

This PCR relied on a set of 60 Vbeta primers and 13 Jbeta primers. Profiling relied on immunoSEQ multiplex PCR, and the TCRdb table lists in-frame clones only, not all of them. The table includes about 60,000 clones, approximately 70% detected once. This clonotype was sampled from a man between 45 and 60 years old in good health and CMV-seronegative. The sample consisted of PBMCs.

CDR3 sequence: CASSAGNNEQFF. Here the CDR3 DNA reads TGTGCCAGCAGTGCAGGGAACAATGAGCAGTTCTTC. V gene TRBV13 combines with J gene TRBJ2-1; D possibly corresponds to TRBD1 (5 bases). Between the trimmed V and J ends, which lost 6 bases and 5 bases, there was a span of 8 bases. CDR3 size: 12 residues. Per germline, CDR1 PRHDT and CDR2 FYEKMQ (reference sequence).